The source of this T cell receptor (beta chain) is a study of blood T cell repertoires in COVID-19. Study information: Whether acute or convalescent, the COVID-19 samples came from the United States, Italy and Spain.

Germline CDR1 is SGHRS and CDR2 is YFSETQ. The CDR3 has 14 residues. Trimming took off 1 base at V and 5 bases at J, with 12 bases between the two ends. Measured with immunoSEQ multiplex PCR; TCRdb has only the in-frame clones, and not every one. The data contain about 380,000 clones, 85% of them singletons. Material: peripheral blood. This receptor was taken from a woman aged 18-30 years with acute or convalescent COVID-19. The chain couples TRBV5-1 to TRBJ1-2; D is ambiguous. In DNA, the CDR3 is TGCGCCAGCAGCTTGTATGGGCTTCGGTATGGCTACACCTTC. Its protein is CASSLYGLRYGYTF.